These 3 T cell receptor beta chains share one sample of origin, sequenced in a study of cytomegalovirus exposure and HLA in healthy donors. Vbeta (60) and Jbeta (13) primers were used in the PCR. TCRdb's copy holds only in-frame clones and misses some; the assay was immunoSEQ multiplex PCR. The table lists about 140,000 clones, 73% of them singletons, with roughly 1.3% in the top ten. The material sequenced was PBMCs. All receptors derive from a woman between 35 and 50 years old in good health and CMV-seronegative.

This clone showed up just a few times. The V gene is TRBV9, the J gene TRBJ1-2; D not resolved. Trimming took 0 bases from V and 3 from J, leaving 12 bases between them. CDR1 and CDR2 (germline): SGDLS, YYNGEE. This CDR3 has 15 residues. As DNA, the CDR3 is TGTGCCAGCAGCGTAGGGAGAGGGTCTCACTATGGCTACACCTTC. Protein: CASSVGRGSHYGYTF. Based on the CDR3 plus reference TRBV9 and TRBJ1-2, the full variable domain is DSGVTQTPKHLITATGQRVTLRCSPRSGDLSVYWYQQSLDQGLQFLIQYYNGEERAKGNILERFSAQQFPDLHSELNLSSLELGDSALYFCASSVGRGSHYGYTFGSGTRLTVV.

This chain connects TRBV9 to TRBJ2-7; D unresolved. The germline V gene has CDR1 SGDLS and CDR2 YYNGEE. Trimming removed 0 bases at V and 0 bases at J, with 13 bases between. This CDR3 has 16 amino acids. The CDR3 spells CASSVDGWRFSYEQYF. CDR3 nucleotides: TGTGCCAGCAGCGTAGATGGGTGGCGGTTCTCCTACGAGCAGTACTTC.

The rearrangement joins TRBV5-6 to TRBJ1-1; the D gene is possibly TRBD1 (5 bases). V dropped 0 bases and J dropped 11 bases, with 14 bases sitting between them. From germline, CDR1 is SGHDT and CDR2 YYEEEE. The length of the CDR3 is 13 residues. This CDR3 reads CASSLAQGGHAFF. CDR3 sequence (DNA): TGTGCCAGCAGCTTGGCTCAGGGCGGCCACGCTTTCTTT.